This passage covers 20 T cell receptor beta chains from one sample sequenced in a study of tissue T cells after allogeneic stem cell transplantation. Assay used: immunoSEQ multiplex PCR; TCRdb lists only in-frame clones, some missing. The top ten hold approximately 8.9% of the sample, which has 1,400 to 1,500 clones, approximately 86% seen once. The material sequenced was blood, taken at autopsy. Receptors originate from a male patient of 60 years or more with steroid-refractory graft-versus-host disease after an allogeneic stem cell transplant. Some of these T cells may belong to the graft donor.

The gene calls are TRBV9 and TRBJ1-1, with TRBD1 identical over 7 bases. Germline-derived CDR1 and CDR2 are SGDLS and YYNGEE. This CDR3 has 15 residues. J was trimmed by 8 bases and V by 0 bases; bases with no gene match: 10. CDR3 amino acids: CASSVGVGTAVEAFF. The CDR3 DNA reads TGTGCCAGCAGCGTAGGAGTCGGGACAGCCGTCGAAGCTTTCTTT.

V usage is TRBV30 and J usage is TRBJ1-1; D unresolved. V was cut by 8 bases and J by 1 base, with 17 bases left in between. Germline V lookup: CDR1 GTSNPN, CDR2 SVGIG (reference sequence). This CDR3 spans 14 amino acids. The CDR3 protein is CAGEGGPGNTEAFF. The CDR3 nucleotides are TGTGCCGGAGAAGGAGGACCGGGGAACACTGAAGCTTTCTTT.

This sequence joins TRBV18 and TRBJ1-2; maybe TRBD1 (6 bases). The V gene lost 0 bases and the J gene lost 5 bases, with 19 bases spanning the gap. From germline, CDR1 is KGHSH and CDR2 LQKENI. This CDR3 spans 17 amino acids. Here the CDR3 DNA reads TGTGCCAGCTCACCACCGGACGACGTCAGGGGACCTTATGGCTACACCTTC. Translation: CASSPPDDVRGPYGYTF.

J is TRBJ2-2 and V is TRBV7-3, with 8 nucleotides matching TRBD1. V dropped 5 bases and J dropped 6; count of bases not matched to a gene: 8. This CDR3 region has 15 residues. Germline loops: CDR1 SGHTA, CDR2 FQGTGA. CDR3 sequence (DNA): TGTGCCAGCAGCCCCTCCGGGACAGGCGCCGGGGAGCTGTTTTTT. This gives the protein CASSPSGTGAGELFF.

This clone has a single count. V is TRBV6-4 and J is TRBJ1-5; TRBD1 is a possible D gene (5 bases). The CDR3 sequence is 15 residues long. Trimming removed 2 bases from V and 1 base from J, with 9 bases in between. CDR1 MRHNA and CDR2 SNTAGT come from the germline V gene. The CDR3 bases are TGTGCCAGCAGTGACAATCCAGGGAGCAATCAGCCCCAGCATTTT. This codes for CASSDNPGSNQPQHF.

The chain employs TRBV7-9 and TRBJ1-6, with 8 bases lining up with TRBD1. Germline CDR1 reads SEHNR; CDR2 reads FQNEAQ (reference sequence). With 2 bases clipped from V and 7 bases from J, the junction kept 4 bases outside the gene matches. CDR3 length equals 15 residues. CDR3 nucleotide sequence: TGTGCCAGCAGCTTAAACAGGGGGTTGAATTCACCCCTCCACTTT. It yields the protein CASSLNRGLNSPLHF.

The J gene is TRBJ2-6, the V gene TRBV21-1. TRBV21-1 is reported as a pseudogene. There are 15 residues in the CDR3. CDR3 DNA: TGTGCCAGCAGTTCCGAATCCGATGGGGCCAACGTCCTGACTTTC. Protein: CASSSESDGANVLTF.

This clone was observed a handful of times. The chain employs TRBV2 and TRBJ1-1; D is ambiguous. Per germline, CDR1 SNHLY and CDR2 FYNNEI. The CDR3 length is 13 residues. V was trimmed by 6 bases and J by 3 bases, leaving 11 bases between them. CDR3: CASRGSRDTEAFF. CDR3 sequence (DNA): TGTGCCAGCAGAGGCAGCCGGGACACTGAAGCTTTCTTT.

V is TRBV5-1 and J is TRBJ2-3, with D uncertain. Germline CDR1 reads SGHRS; CDR2 reads YFSETQ. V lost 2 bases and J 4 bases, leaving 11 bases between the germline ends. This CDR3 comprises 14 residues. As DNA, the CDR3 is TGCGCCAGCAGCTTCTCAAACCCCGCAGATACGCAGTATTTT. Translated, it gives CASSFSNPADTQYF.

The chain recombines TRBV30 with TRBJ1-3; D is unclear. This CDR3 is built from 12 residues. The V end was cut by 3 bases, the J end by 0 bases, with 3 bases between. Germline V gene data show CDR1 as GTSNPN and CDR2 as SVGIG (reference sequence). This CDR3 is CAWRASGNTIYF. DNA of the CDR3: TGTGCCTGGAGGGCCTCTGGAAACACCATATATTTT.

This clone came up a few times. This sequence joins TRBV24-1 and TRBJ2-3; 11 bases align to TRBD1. This CDR3 has 16 residues. From germline, CDR1 is KGHDR and CDR2 SFDVKD. The V gene end was trimmed by 4 bases and the J gene end by 3 bases; junction bases not matched to a gene: 5. The CDR3 coding sequence is TGTGCCACCAGTGACCTCGGACAGGGGGCAACAGATACGCAGTATTTT. Protein sequence: CATSDLGQGATDTQYF.

V and J are TRBV6-2 or TRBV6-3 and TRBJ2-3, with 8 bases identical to TRBD1. The CDR3 contains 16 residues. Per germline, CDR1 MNHEY and CDR2 SVGEGT. V shed 6 bases and J 3 bases; nucleotides not matched to a gene: 11. The CDR3 spells CASSYTQGAPTDTQYF. The CDR3 DNA reads TGTGCCAGCAGCTATACCCAGGGGGCGCCGACAGATACGCAGTATTTT.

As DNA, the CDR3 is TGTGCCTGGAGTGTGACCCTAGTAGATACGCAGTATTTT. It translates to CAWSVTLVDTQYF. The V and J genes are TRBV30 and TRBJ2-3; D ambiguous. CDR3 length: 13 residues. Trimming took 0 bases from V and 5 from J, leaving 9 bases between them. Germline V lookup: CDR1 GTSNPN, CDR2 SVGIG (reference sequence).

This clone showed up just once. DNA for the CDR3: TGTGCCTCACACGGGCGACGGACTGAAGCTTTCTTT. Translating it yields CASHGRRTEAFF. This chain links TRBV10-3 with TRBJ1-1; no reliable D call. Germline V gene lookup returns CDR1 ENHRY and CDR2 SYGVKD. V lost 11 bases and J 5 bases, leaving 15 bases between the germline ends. The CDR3 totals 12 residues.

The chain uses TRBV3-1 (or the pseudogene TRBV3-2) and TRBJ2-7; 11 bases line up with TRBD2. There are 15 residues in the CDR3. Looked up from germline, CDR1 is LGHDT and CDR2 is YNNKEL (reference sequence). V shed 4 bases, J shed 4 bases, and the junction held 6 bases outside the gene matches. The CDR3 loop is CASSRRLAGSYEQYF. The CDR3 DNA reads TGTGCCAGCAGCCGCCGACTAGCGGGGAGTTACGAGCAGTACTTC.

The rearrangement links TRBV5-6 to TRBJ2-3; possible D gene TRBD1, 5 bases. Trimming stripped 0 bases from V and 0 bases from J, with 11 bases between. This CDR3 spans 16 amino acids. Germline V gene sequence: CDR1 SGHDT, CDR2 YYEEEE. The CDR3 protein is CASSLGHRFSTDTQYF. The DNA for the CDR3 is TGTGCCAGCAGCTTGGGCCACAGGTTTAGCACAGATACGCAGTATTTT.

The rearrangement joins TRBV28 to TRBJ1-2; no clear D. Germline assignment: CDR1 MDHEN and CDR2 SYDVKM. V lost 7 bases to trimming and J lost 0 bases, with 9 bases between them. This CDR3 is 13 amino acids long. This CDR3 is CASMGQTNYGYTF. In DNA form, the CDR3 reads TGTGCCAGCATGGGCCAAACTAACTATGGCTACACCTTC.

V usage is TRBV28 and J usage is TRBJ2-3; tentative D call: TRBD2 (6 bases). Per the germline V gene, CDR1 is MDHEN and CDR2 is SYDVKM. This CDR3 region has 12 residues. CDR3 sequence reads: CGTILTTDTQYF. The CDR3 nucleotides are TGTGGGACTATCTTGACGACAGATACGCAGTATTTT.

V gene TRBV5-8 combines with J gene TRBJ2-2; no firm D call. Per germline, CDR1 SGHTS and CDR2 YDEGEE. With 2 bases removed from V and 4 bases from J, the gap between germline ends came to 12 bases. The CDR3 is made up of 15 amino acids. The CDR3 loop reads CASSLLVGITGELFF. CDR3 coding DNA: TGTGCCAGCAGCTTATTGGTCGGAATCACCGGGGAGCTGTTTTTT.

The CDR3 protein is CASSFDNYEQYF. The CDR3 nucleotides read TGCGCCAGCAGCTTTGACAACTACGAGCAGTACTTC. The chain uses TRBV5-1 and TRBJ2-7; D is ambiguous. The CDR3 is made up of 12 amino acids. V shed 2 bases and J shed 3 bases, with 6 bases lying between them. Germline V CDR1 and CDR2: SGHRS, YFSETQ.